The entry that follows covers one T cell receptor (beta chain) sequence. PCR amplification relied on 60 Vbeta primers (plus 13 Jbeta primers). Libraries were prepared by immunoSEQ multiplex PCR; TCRdb keeps only in-frame clonotypes and omits some of them. Its listing shows 100,000 or so clones. This sample was included in a study of cytomegalovirus exposure and HLA in healthy donors. The germline V and J ends were trimmed by 4 bases and 0 bases, with 12 bases remaining between them. CDR1 and CDR2 from the germline V gene are SGHNT and YYREEE (reference sequence). CDR3 length equals 15 residues. The chain recombines TRBV5-4 with TRBJ2-3; weak D call: TRBD2 (5 bases). The sequencing input was PBMCs. This clonotype was sampled from a man aged 50 to 60 in good health and CMV-seronegative. The CDR3 DNA reads TGTGCCAGCAGCCCCCCTCCGGGGAGCACAGATACGCAGTATTTT. Encoded protein: CASSPPPGSTDTQYF.